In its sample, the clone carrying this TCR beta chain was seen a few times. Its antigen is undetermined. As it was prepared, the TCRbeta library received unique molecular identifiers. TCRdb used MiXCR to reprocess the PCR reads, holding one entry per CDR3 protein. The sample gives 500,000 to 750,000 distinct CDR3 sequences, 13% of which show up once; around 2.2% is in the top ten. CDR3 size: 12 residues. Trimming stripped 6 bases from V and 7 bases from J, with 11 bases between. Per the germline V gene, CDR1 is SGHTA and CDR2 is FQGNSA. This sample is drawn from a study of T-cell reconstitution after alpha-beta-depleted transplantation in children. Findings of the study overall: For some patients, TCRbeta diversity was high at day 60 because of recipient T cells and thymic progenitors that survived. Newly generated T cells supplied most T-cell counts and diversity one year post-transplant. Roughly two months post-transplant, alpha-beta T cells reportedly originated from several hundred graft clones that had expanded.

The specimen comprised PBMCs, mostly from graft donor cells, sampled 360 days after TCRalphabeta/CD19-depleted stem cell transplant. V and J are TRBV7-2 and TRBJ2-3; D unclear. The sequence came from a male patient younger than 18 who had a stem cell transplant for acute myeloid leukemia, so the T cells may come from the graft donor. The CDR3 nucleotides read TGTGCCAGCAGTTCTCCTGGGAATACGCAGTATTTT. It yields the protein CASSSPGNTQYF. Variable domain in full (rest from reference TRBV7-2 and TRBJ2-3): GAGVSQSPSNKVTEKGKDVELRCDPISGHTALYWYRQSLGQGLEFLIYFQGNSAPDKSGLPSDRFSAERTGGSVSTLTIQRTQQEDSAVYLCASSSPGNTQYFGPGTRLTVL.